These 6 T cell receptor beta chains were all obtained from the same sample, sequenced in a study of PD-1 blockade in classical Hodgkin lymphoma. Only in-frame clones appear in the TCRdb table, and some are missing; sequencing was by immunoSEQ multiplex PCR. The table lists fewer than 65,000 clones, 80% to 90% of them singletons. Every patient relapsed after autologous stem cell transplantation, and brentuximab vedotin exposure varied. The source material was peripheral blood mononuclear cells (PBMCs), sampled at baseline. Source of these receptors: a human donor with classical Hodgkin lymphoma.

CDR3 loop: CASSLAGGQETQYF. CDR3 coding DNA: TGCGCCAGCAGCCTAGCGGGGGGGCAAGAGACCCAGTACTTC. The chain carries TRBV5-1 and TRBJ2-5; 12 bases fit TRBD2. J gave up 2 bases and V 4 bases, and 0 bases lay outside the gene matches. This CDR3 spans 14 amino acids. The germline V gene encodes CDR1 SGHRS and CDR2 YFSETQ.

The chain recombines TRBV7-6 with TRBJ2-7; 9 bases map to TRBD1. The V and J ends lost 0 bases and 6 bases, in that order; junction bases with no gene match: 9. Germline V gene lookup returns CDR1 SGHVS and CDR2 FNYEAQ. The CDR3 is 16 residues long. CDR3 sequence reads: CASSLASGTGPLEQYF. CDR3 coding DNA: TGTGCCAGCAGCTTAGCCTCCGGGACAGGGCCCCTCGAGCAGTACTTC. The complete variable domain, with remaining parts taken from reference TRBV7-6 and TRBJ2-7, reads GAGVSQSPRYKVTKRGQDVALRCDPISGHVSLYWYRQALGQGPEFLTYFNYEAQQDKSGLPNDRFSAERPEGSISTLTIQRTEQRDSAMYRCASSLASGTGPLEQYFGPGTRLTVT.

The chain combines TRBV15 with TRBJ1-1; D is ambiguous. Germline V gene data show CDR1 as LNHNV and CDR2 as YYDKDF (reference sequence). This CDR3 is built from 12 residues. Trimming stripped 3 bases from V and 8 bases from J, with 10 bases between. In DNA, the CDR3 is TGTGCCACCAGCAGCGACCAAGGGGAAGCTTTCTTT. Protein sequence: CATSSDQGEAFF.

The chain is built from TRBV5-1 and TRBJ1-4; D is perhaps TRBD1 (5 bases). V dropped 1 base and J dropped 5 bases, with 9 bases sitting between them. The CDR3 is 14 amino acids. Germline loops: CDR1 SGHRS, CDR2 YFSETQ. The CDR3 DNA sequence: TGCGCCAGCAGCTTGCGGGGGAGGAATGAAAAACTGTTTTTT. It encodes CASSLRGRNEKLFF.

The V call is TRBV2, the J call TRBJ2-4; TRBD2 might be the D (6 bases). The V and J ends lost 4 bases and 0 bases respectively, with 22 bases between them. The CDR3 is 19 residues long. In germline, CDR1 is SNHLY, CDR2 FYNNEI. The CDR3 reads CASSGVLPFVGLAKNIQYF. The DNA for the CDR3 is TGTGCCAGCAGTGGGGTCCTCCCCTTTGTGGGACTAGCCAAAAACATTCAGTACTTC.

A note on this clone: Compared with germline, one end of the junction differs, possibly owing to a read error. The chain has TRBV7-7 and TRBJ1-1, with 9 bases aligning to TRBD1. Germline V lookup: CDR1 SSHAT, CDR2 FNYEAQ (reference sequence). CDR3 length equals 13 residues. CDR3 in amino acids: CASSPIKDRGAFF. Here the CDR3 DNA reads TGTGCTAGCAGCCCAATTAAGGACAGGGGAGCTTTCTTT.